Each of the 15 T cell receptor beta chains below was sequenced from the same sample in a study of OX40 agonist ivuxolimab in advanced cancers. Sequenced by immunoSEQ multiplex PCR; TCRdb stores in-frame clones only, minus some. The table lists 25,000 to 30,000 clones, 80% to 90% of them singletons. This specimen was CD4+ or CD8+ T cells sorted from blood, taken in a trial of the OX40 agonist ivuxolimab. These receptors all stem from an adult with an advanced solid tumor such as melanoma, head and neck, liver or kidney cancer.

This CDR3 reads CASSLTLDGEQFF. The CDR3, as DNA: TGTGCCAGCAGCTTGACCTTAGATGGTGAGCAGTTCTTC. This rearrangement joins TRBV5-4 to TRBJ2-1; no definite D call. V was pared by 1 base and J by 9 bases, with 11 bases between. This CDR3 contains 13 residues. Germline CDR1 SGHNT, CDR2 YYREEE (reference sequence). The full variable domain, with the rest looked up from reference TRBV5-4 and TRBJ2-1, is ETGVTQSPTHLIKTRGQQVTLRCSSQSGHNTVSWYQQALGQGPQFIFQYYREEENGRGNFPPRFSGLQFPNYSSELNVNALELDDSALYLCASSLTLDGEQFFGPGTRLTVL.

This chain connects TRBV27 to TRBJ2-7, with D possibly TRBD1 on 6 matching bases. This CDR3 contains 11 residues. V lost 6 bases and J 6 bases, leaving 9 bases between the germline ends. Germline CDR1 reads MNHEY; CDR2 reads SMNVEV (reference sequence). CDR3 protein: CASRGASEQYF. The CDR3 coding sequence is TGTGCCAGCAGGGGGGCCAGCGAGCAGTACTTC.

The chain has TRBV19 and TRBJ2-7; 11 nucleotides align to TRBD1. The CDR3 consists of 15 residues. Germline V gene data show CDR1 as LNHDA and CDR2 as SQIVND (reference sequence). The trim removed 5 bases at V and 2 bases at J, leaving 5 bases unmatched. Here the CDR3 reads CASSPGTGGTYEQYF. The CDR3 DNA is TGTGCCAGTAGTCCGGGGACAGGGGGGACCTACGAGCAGTACTTC.

This clone is deemed medium-sized. This rearrangement joins TRBV7-8 to TRBJ1-5; D might be TRBD1 (5 bases). Trimming stripped 5 bases from V and 11 bases from J, with 25 bases between. The CDR3 loop spans 16 amino acids. Germline V lookup: CDR1 SGHVS, CDR2 FQNEAQ. CDR3 region: CASSRDTRRGYGAQHF. CDR3 nucleotide sequence: TGTGCCAGCAGCCGAGACACCAGACGGGGGTACGGGGCCCAGCATTTT. Variable domain in full (rest from reference TRBV7-8 and TRBJ1-5): GAGVSQSPRYKVAKRGQDVALRCDPISGHVSLFWYQQALGQGPEFLTYFQNEAQLDKSGLPSDRFFAERPEGSVSTLKIQRTQQEDSAVYLCASSRDTRRGYGAQHFGDGTRLSIL.

The rearrangement links TRBV10-3 to TRBJ1-2; 8 bases match TRBD1. CDR1 and CDR2 (germline): ENHRY, SYGVKD. The CDR3 contains 16 residues. V shed 2 bases, J shed 0 bases, and the junction held 5 bases outside the gene matches. CDR3 in DNA: TGTGCCATCAGTGAGCTTGACAGGGGAGCTAACTATGGCTACACCTTC. Protein sequence: CAISELDRGANYGYTF.

The chain carries TRBV6-1 and TRBJ1-4; D might be TRBD1 (5 bases). CDR1 and CDR2 (germline): MNHNS, SASEGT. The V and J ends lost 7 bases and 10 bases respectively, with 16 bases between them. The CDR3 totals 13 residues. The CDR3 loop reads CASMGGLEVKLFF. CDR3 nucleotide sequence: TGTGCCAGCATGGGGGGATTGGAGGTAAAACTGTTTTTT.

The V call is TRBV6-1, the J call TRBJ1-1, with 7 bases aligning to TRBD1. The germline V gene has CDR1 MNHNS and CDR2 SASEGT. Germline trimming cut 1 base from V and 4 bases from J; bases unmatched to any gene: 3. The CDR3 totals 14 residues. The CDR3 DNA sequence: TGTGCCAGCAGTGAAGACAGGGGAAGCACTGAAGCTTTCTTT. Translated: CASSEDRGSTEAFF.

V usage is TRBV10-1 and J usage is TRBJ2-1; D perhaps matches TRBD1 (6 bases). This CDR3 contains 15 residues. Germline lookup yields CDR1 WNHNN and CDR2 SYGVQD (reference sequence). The V and J ends lost 6 bases and 6 bases respectively, with 18 bases between them. The CDR3 protein is CASSAIGQMSNEQFF. The DNA of the CDR3 is TGCGCCAGCAGCGCTATCGGACAGATGAGCAATGAGCAGTTCTTC.

The V and J genes are TRBV27 and TRBJ1-1; no clear D. Germline CDR1 reads MNHEY; CDR2 reads SMNVEV (reference sequence). The CDR3 totals 15 residues. The germline V and J ends were trimmed by 6 bases and 5 bases, with 19 bases remaining between them. This CDR3 reads CASRPLGNLRTEAFF. The CDR3 nucleotides read TGTGCCAGCAGACCCTTAGGAAATCTTAGGACTGAAGCTTTCTTT.

This rearrangement joins TRBV6-1 to TRBJ1-3; D unresolved. Between the trimmed V and J ends, which lost 5 bases and 0 bases, there was a span of 11 bases. CDR3 length: 15 amino acids. The germline gives CDR1 MNHNS, CDR2 SASEGT. CDR3 bases: TGTGCCAGCAGTCCCCAGGATCACTCTGGAAACACCATATATTTT. This codes for CASSPQDHSGNTIYF.

The chain employs TRBV6-5 and TRBJ2-5; no clear D. Trimming stripped 6 bases from V and 9 bases from J, with 11 bases between. Germline CDR1 is MNHEY and CDR2 is SVGAGI. The CDR3 length is 11 residues. CDR3 amino acids: CASRDSKAQYF. CDR3 DNA: TGTGCCAGCAGAGATTCAAAGGCCCAGTACTTC.

In its sample, this clone was seen a few times. The chain uses TRBV13 and TRBJ1-4; TRBD1 aligns across 7 bases. CDR3 size: 14 residues. CDR1 PRHDT and CDR2 FYEKMQ come from the germline V gene (reference sequence). V shed 5 bases and J 6 bases; nucleotides not matched to a gene: 6. This CDR3 is CASSRQGSDEKLFF. DNA of the CDR3: TGTGCCAGCAGCCGACAGGGCAGTGATGAAAAACTGTTTTTT.

The chain joins TRBV7-9 to TRBJ1-2, with D possibly TRBD1 on 6 matching bases. Germline CDR1 and CDR2: SEHNR and FQNEAQ (reference sequence). The length of the CDR3 is 13 residues. Deletions cut 8 bases from V and 8 bases from J, with 18 bases between. In DNA, the CDR3 is TGTGCCAGCTCCTTGGACAGTCCTGTCGGCTACACCTTC. Encoded protein: CASSLDSPVGYTF. Looking up the rest from reference TRBV7-9 and TRBJ1-2 gives the full variable domain: DTGVSQNPRHKITKRGQNVTFRCDPISEHNRLYWYRQTLGQGPEFLTYFQNEAQLEKSRLLSDRFSAERPKGSFSTLEIQRTEQGDSAMYLCASSLDSPVGYTFGSGTRLTVV.

As for this clone: Distinct nucleotide sequences in the sample also encode this CDR3. This chain uses TRBV7-9 with TRBJ1-1, with 8 bases aligning to TRBD1. This CDR3 is built from 13 residues. V shed 6 bases, J shed 5 bases, and the junction held 5 bases outside the gene matches. Germline CDR1 is SEHNR and CDR2 is FQNEAQ (reference sequence). The CDR3 spells CASSPTGGTEAFF. The CDR3 DNA reads TGTGCCAGCAGTCCTACAGGGGGTACTGAAGCTTTCTTT.

The chain links TRBV7-8 to TRBJ2-3; maybe TRBD1 (5 bases). This CDR3 spans 15 amino acids. The V and J ends lost 6 bases and 0 bases respectively, with 13 bases between them. Germline lookup yields CDR1 SGHVS and CDR2 FQNEAQ. The chain's CDR3 is CASRQGYSSTDTQYF. The CDR3 region has the DNA TGTGCCAGCAGGCAGGGCTATTCTAGCACAGATACGCAGTATTTT.